This T cell receptor beta chain is drawn from a study of cytomegalovirus exposure and HLA in healthy donors. General study findings and limits: TCR beta chain V- and J-gene trimming was linked, in a later analysis, to a missense variant in DCLRE1C. Generally TCR sequences proved uncommon, though certain public TCRs appeared in numerous donors. HLA alleles showed associations with approximately 15,000 TCR beta sequences in a later analysis, at a 0.05 false discovery rate.

Per the germline V gene, CDR1 is MNHNS and CDR2 is SASEGT. V shed 2 bases and J shed 0 bases, with 10 bases lying between them. The CDR3 extends over 15 amino acids. The PCR contained 60 Vbeta and 13 Jbeta primers. Sequencing was performed with immunoSEQ multiplex PCR; in TCRdb, only in-frame clones are kept and a portion is missing. The data contain fewer than 40,000 clones, 65% to 70% of them singletons. Turning to this clone: Its target is not known.

This rearrangement joins TRBV6-1 to TRBJ1-1; a possible D gene is TRBD1 (5 bases). This receptor was taken from a man in his forties in good health and CMV-seropositive. Sequenced sample: PBMCs. The CDR3 coding sequence is TGTGCCAGCAGTGAATGGGAGGGGATGAACACTGAAGCTTTCTTT. Protein product: CASSEWEGMNTEAFF.